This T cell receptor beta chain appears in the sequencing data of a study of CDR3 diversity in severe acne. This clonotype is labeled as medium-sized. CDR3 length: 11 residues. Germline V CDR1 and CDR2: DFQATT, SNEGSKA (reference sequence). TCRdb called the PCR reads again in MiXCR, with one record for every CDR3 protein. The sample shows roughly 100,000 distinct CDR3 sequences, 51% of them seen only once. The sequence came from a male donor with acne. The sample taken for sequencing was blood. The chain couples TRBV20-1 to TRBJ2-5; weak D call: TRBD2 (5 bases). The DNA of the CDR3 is TGCAGGGGGAGCGTACAAGAGACCCAGTACTTC. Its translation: CRGSVQETQYF.